This T cell receptor beta chain was retrieved from a study of blood T cell repertoires in COVID-19. The V gene's germline CDR1 is MDHEN and CDR2 SYDVKM. This CDR3 is built from 16 residues. The V gene lost 7 bases and the J gene lost 0 bases, with 16 bases spanning the gap. Only in-frame clones appear in the TCRdb table, and some are missing; sequencing was by immunoSEQ multiplex PCR. This table holds 300,000 to 400,000 clones, about 87% found once. Sequences were obtained from peripheral blood. The chain couples TRBV28 to TRBJ1-5; D might be TRBD1 (6 bases). The receptor was derived from a man under 40 with COVID-19, enrolled during active disease. CDR3 amino acids: CASNWAGTYSNQPQHF. The CDR3, as DNA: TGTGCCAGCAACTGGGCTGGGACATATAGCAATCAGCCCCAGCATTTT.